Listed below are T cell receptor beta chains from one sample, sequenced in a study of neoadjuvant anti-PD-1 for oral cavity cancer. Sequenced by immunoSEQ multiplex PCR; TCRdb stores in-frame clones only, minus some. The sample includes about 23,000 clones, over 20% of them seen just once. The sample in question was tumor tissue, obtained after nivolumab (anti-PD-1) treatment. Source of these receptors: a person between 40 and 80 years old with oral cavity squamous cell carcinoma. The CDR3 runs from the conserved cysteine through the conserved F or W. Each record gives: V gene, clone size, D gene, J gene, CDR3 protein, CDR3 DNA. D genes are given only for firm matches. Expanded clones are given a class, and other clones once, few, many or no size at all.

v_gene: TRBV20-1; abundance: few; d_gene: TRBD2; j_gene: TRBJ2-7; CDR3aa: CSAIAGVEQYF; CDR3nt: TGCAGTGCTATAGCGGGAGTCGAGCAGTACTTC
v_gene: TRBV27; abundance: few; d_gene: TRBD2; j_gene: TRBJ2-7; CDR3aa: CASSTAPSGPAYEQYF; CDR3nt: TGTGCCAGCAGTACGGCCCCTAGCGGGCCCGCCTACGAGCAGTACTTC
v_gene: TRBV4-2; abundance: .; d_gene: .; j_gene: TRBJ2-5; CDR3aa: CASSQNQQGETQYF; CDR3nt: TGTGCCAGCAGCCAAAACCAACAAGGGGAGACCCAGTACTTC
v_gene: TRBV30; abundance: .; d_gene: .; j_gene: TRBJ1-1; CDR3aa: CAWSVPSGMNTEAFF; CDR3nt: TGTGCCTGGAGTGTTCCGTCAGGGATGAACACTGAAGCTTTCTTT
v_gene: TRBV19; abundance: .; d_gene: .; j_gene: TRBJ1-5; CDR3aa: CASSSGLRPNGSNQPQHF; CDR3nt: TGTGCCAGTAGTAGTGGTCTCCGCCCGAACGGGAGCAATCAGCCCCAGCATTTT
v_gene: TRBV5-1; abundance: .; d_gene: .; j_gene: TRBJ1-1; CDR3aa: CASSLPQGMNTEAFF; CDR3nt: TGCGCCAGCAGCTTACCCCAGGGTATGAACACTGAAGCTTTCTTT
v_gene: TRBV13; abundance: many; d_gene: TRBD1; j_gene: TRBJ1-2; CDR3aa: CASSNLRGQNYGYTF; CDR3nt: TGTGCCAGCAGTAACCTCAGGGGACAGAACTATGGCTACACCTTC
v_gene: TRBV9; abundance: few; d_gene: .; j_gene: TRBJ2-7; CDR3aa: CASSVISGDEQYF; CDR3nt: TGTGCCAGCAGCGTAATCTCTGGAGACGAGCAGTACTTC
v_gene: TRBV7-6; abundance: .; d_gene: TRBD2; j_gene: TRBJ2-5; CDR3aa: CASMRGTAEETQYF; CDR3nt: TGTGCCAGTATGCGGGGGACGGCTGAAGAGACCCAGTACTTC
v_gene: TRBV9; abundance: many; d_gene: .; j_gene: TRBJ2-2; CDR3aa: CASSKTGDRTGELFF; CDR3nt: TGTGCCAGCAGCAAAACGGGAGACCGCACCGGGGAGCTGTTTTTT
v_gene: TRBV7-9; abundance: .; d_gene: .; j_gene: TRBJ2-6; CDR3aa: CASTITGPGGANVLTF; CDR3nt: TGTGCCAGCACTATAACCGGTCCAGGCGGGGCCAACGTCCTGACTTTC
v_gene: TRBV7-9; abundance: .; d_gene: .; j_gene: TRBJ1-1; CDR3aa: CASSLYASLVAFF; CDR3nt: TGTGCCAGCAGCTTGTACGCCTCCTTGGTGGCTTTCTTT
v_gene: TRBV11-2; abundance: few; d_gene: .; j_gene: TRBJ1-2; CDR3aa: CASSLSADYGYTF; CDR3nt: TGTGCCAGCAGCCTCTCAGCGGATTATGGCTACACCTTC
v_gene: TRBV7-9; abundance: few; d_gene: .; j_gene: TRBJ1-4; CDR3aa: CALSGTLEKLFF; CDR3nt: TGTGCCCTAAGTGGGACGCTAGAAAAACTGTTTTTT
v_gene: TRBV27; abundance: .; d_gene: .; j_gene: TRBJ1-5; CDR3aa: CASSLSSASNQPQHF; CDR3nt: TGTGCCAGCAGTTTATCGTCGGCAAGCAATCAGCCCCAGCATTTT
v_gene: TRBV5-1; abundance: .; d_gene: TRBD1; j_gene: TRBJ1-1; CDR3aa: CASSVDRGPEAFF; CDR3nt: TGCGCCAGCAGCGTCGACAGGGGGCCTGAAGCTTTCTTT
v_gene: TRBV5-6; abundance: .; d_gene: .; j_gene: TRBJ1-2; CDR3aa: CASSGDYGYTF; CDR3nt: TGTGCCAGCAGCGGCGATTATGGCTACACCTTC
v_gene: TRBV29-1; abundance: few; d_gene: TRBD2; j_gene: TRBJ2-3; CDR3aa: CSVEDFPAGGITDTQYF; CDR3nt: TGCAGCGTTGAAGATTTCCCAGCGGGAGGGATCACAGATACGCAGTATTTT
v_gene: TRBV19; abundance: .; d_gene: .; j_gene: TRBJ1-2; CDR3aa: CASSIARTVRNYGYTF; CDR3nt: TGTGCCAGTAGTATAGCAAGGACAGTTCGCAACTATGGCTACACCTTC
v_gene: TRBV13; abundance: few; d_gene: .; j_gene: TRBJ2-3; CDR3aa: CASSLPGTDTQYF; CDR3nt: TGTGCCAGCAGCTTACCTGGCACAGATACGCAGTATTTT
v_gene: TRBV27; abundance: .; d_gene: TRBD1; j_gene: TRBJ1-5; CDR3aa: CASSVGTGGGQPQHF; CDR3nt: TGTGCCAGCAGTGTCGGGACAGGGGGGGGTCAGCCCCAGCATTTT
v_gene: TRBV7-3; abundance: .; d_gene: TRBD2; j_gene: TRBJ2-2; CDR3aa: CASSRGLVSGELFF; CDR3nt: TGTGCCAGCAGCCGAGGACTAGTATCCGGGGAGCTGTTTTTT
v_gene: TRBV11-2; abundance: few; d_gene: .; j_gene: TRBJ2-2; CDR3aa: CASSSGAARPTGELFF; CDR3nt: TGTGCCAGCAGCTCAGGGGCCGCGAGGCCTACCGGGGAGCTGTTTTTT
v_gene: TRBV7-6; abundance: .; d_gene: TRBD1; j_gene: TRBJ2-2; CDR3aa: CASSQGQANTGELFF; CDR3nt: TGTGCCAGCAGCCAGGGACAGGCTAACACCGGGGAGCTGTTTTTT
v_gene: TRBV19; abundance: .; d_gene: .; j_gene: TRBJ1-1; CDR3aa: CASRDMNTEAFF; CDR3nt: TGTGCCAGCCGGGACATGAACACTGAAGCTTTCTTT
v_gene: TRBV1; abundance: .; d_gene: .; j_gene: TRBJ1-6; CDR3aa: CTSSQVHAVSPLHF; CDR3nt: TGCACCAGCAGCCAAGTCCATGCAGTTTCACCCCTCCACTTT
v_gene: TRBV5-1; abundance: .; d_gene: TRBD1; j_gene: TRBJ2-2; CDR3aa: CASSPLGQGRTGELFF; CDR3nt: TGCGCCAGCAGCCCACTCGGACAGGGTCGCACCGGGGAGCTGTTTTTT
v_gene: TRBV6-5; abundance: few; d_gene: .; j_gene: TRBJ2-7; CDR3aa: CASSYAYEQYF; CDR3nt: TGTGCCAGCAGTTATGCCTACGAGCAGTACTTC
v_gene: TRBV9; abundance: .; d_gene: .; j_gene: TRBJ2-7; CDR3aa: CASNKQGGGYEQYF; CDR3nt: TGTGCCAGCAACAAACAGGGTGGAGGCTACGAGCAGTACTTC
v_gene: TRBV5-5; abundance: few; d_gene: .; j_gene: TRBJ2-5; CDR3aa: CASSTPLGETQYF; CDR3nt: TGTGCCAGCAGCACCCCTTTAGGGGAGACCCAGTACTTC
v_gene: TRBV7-2; abundance: .; d_gene: .; j_gene: TRBJ1-4; CDR3aa: CASSPPSQVEGEKLFF; CDR3nt: TGTGCCAGCAGCCCCCCCTCGCAGGTGGAGGGGGAAAAACTGTTTTTT
v_gene: TRBV5-4; abundance: few; d_gene: .; j_gene: TRBJ2-7; CDR3aa: CASSWGIRVGSDEQYF; CDR3nt: TGTGCCAGCAGCTGGGGGATACGGGTGGGATCTGACGAGCAGTACTTC
v_gene: TRBV30; abundance: .; d_gene: TRBD1; j_gene: TRBJ1-2; CDR3aa: CAWSLTGGGYGYTF; CDR3nt: TGTGCCTGGAGCCTAACAGGGGGCGGCTATGGCTACACCTTC
v_gene: TRBV19; abundance: .; d_gene: TRBD1; j_gene: TRBJ2-7; CDR3aa: CASRKDGRGLYEQYF; CDR3nt: TGTGCCAGTAGGAAGGATGGCAGGGGGCTTTACGAGCAGTACTTC
v_gene: TRBV19; abundance: .; d_gene: .; j_gene: TRBJ2-3; CDR3aa: CASSIGGTDTQYF; CDR3nt: TGTGCCAGTAGTATTGGGGGAACAGATACGCAGTATTTT
v_gene: TRBV15; abundance: .; d_gene: .; j_gene: TRBJ2-7; CDR3aa: CATSRPADGSYEQYF; CDR3nt: TGTGCCACCAGCAGGCCCGCGGACGGCTCCTACGAGCAGTACTTC
v_gene: TRBV7-9; abundance: few; d_gene: .; j_gene: TRBJ1-5; CDR3aa: CASSLGTANQPQHF; CDR3nt: TGTGCCAGCAGCTTAGGGACAGCTAATCAGCCCCAGCATTTT
v_gene: TRBV30; abundance: .; d_gene: .; j_gene: TRBJ1-2; CDR3aa: CAWAASGVEYLNYGYTF; CDR3nt: TGTGCCTGGGCGGCTAGCGGGGTTGAATATCTGAACTATGGCTACACCTTC
v_gene: TRBV4-2; abundance: few; d_gene: .; j_gene: TRBJ1-5; CDR3aa: CASSPAGLEGNQPQHF; CDR3nt: TGTGCCAGCAGCCCGGCCGGGTTAGAAGGCAATCAGCCCCAGCATTTT
v_gene: TRBV6-1; abundance: many; d_gene: .; j_gene: TRBJ2-1; CDR3aa: CASSESHYDNEQFF; CDR3nt: TGTGCCAGCAGTGAATCCCACTATGACAATGAGCAGTTCTTC
v_gene: TRBV6-1; abundance: .; d_gene: .; j_gene: TRBJ2-3; CDR3aa: CASGADTQYF; CDR3nt: TGTGCCAGCGGGGCAGATACGCAGTATTTT
v_gene: TRBV7-6; abundance: few; d_gene: .; j_gene: TRBJ2-3; CDR3aa: CASSLSSQIVTDTQYF; CDR3nt: TGTGCCAGCAGCTTATCGTCCCAGATTGTCACAGATACGCAGTATTTT